What follows are 27 T cell receptor beta chains derived from one specimen sequenced in a study of patients and donors after allogeneic stem cell transplantation. TCRdb independently ran MiXCR on the RT-PCR reads; one entry per CDR3 protein. The table records 800,000 to 1,000,000 distinct CDR3 sequences, 18% of them present only once. The specimen sequenced was blood, either unsorted or a sorted T cell fraction (not recorded which). The receptors shown here come from a human donor who was either an allogeneic HSCT recipient or a stem cell or donor lymphocyte infusion donor (not recorded which). It is not recorded whose cells these are; they may come from a transplant donor.

Ten or more counts support this clonotype. The rearrangement uses TRBV12-3 or TRBV12-4 and TRBJ2-7; D gene ambiguous. Trimming removed 6 bases from V and 1 base from J, with 16 bases in between. The CDR3 sequence is 15 residues long. The CDR3 DNA reads TGTGCCAGCAGCCCGCAGATGATCTATTCCTACGAGCAGTACTTC. This sequence encodes CASSPQMIYSYEQYF.

This clonotype appeared a few times. V and J are TRBV6-5 and TRBJ2-7; 8 positions match TRBD1. This CDR3 contains 15 residues. The V segment lost 0 bases and the J segment 2 bases; nucleotides outside the gene matches: 3. CDR1 is MNHEY, CDR2 SVGAGI, per germline. The CDR3 loop is CASSYSWTGPYEQYF. The CDR3 DNA follows: TGTGCCAGCAGTTACTCGTGGACAGGGCCCTACGAGCAGTACTTC.

The V and J genes are TRBV27 and TRBJ2-1, with 13 bases that match TRBD2. Germline values: CDR1 MNHEY, CDR2 SMNVEV (reference sequence). This CDR3 is 14 amino acids long. With V trimmed by 5 bases and J by 12 bases, 7 bases remained unmatched. The CDR3 here is CASSPGLAGVGQFF. CDR3 nucleotides: TGTGCCAGCAGTCCCGGACTAGCGGGAGTTGGGCAGTTCTTC.

The sample holds a few counts of this clonotype. The rearrangement joins TRBV3-1 to TRBJ2-2; no definite D call. V dropped 3 bases and J dropped 6 bases, with 11 bases sitting between them. The V gene's germline CDR1 is LGHDT and CDR2 YNNKEL (reference sequence). CDR3 length: 14 amino acids. CDR3: CASSQDPRAGELFF. CDR3 nucleotides: TGTGCCAGCAGCCAGGACCCCCGAGCCGGGGAGCTGTTTTTT. Drawing the rest from reference TRBV3-1 and TRBJ2-2, the complete variable domain is DTAVSQTPKYLVTQMGNDKSIKCEQNLGHDTMYWYKQDSKKFLKIMFSYNNKELIINETVPNRFSPKSPDKAHLNLHINSLELGDSAVYFCASSQDPRAGELFFGEGSRLTVL.

This chain uses TRBV3-1 with TRBJ2-1, with 8 bases matching TRBD1. Trimming removed 10 bases from V and 6 bases from J; junction bases left unmatched: 11. This CDR3 is built from 14 residues. In germline, CDR1 is LGHDT, CDR2 YNNKEL (reference sequence). The CDR3 bases are TGTGCCACCTCAGGGGACAGGCAGGTCAATGAGCAGTTCTTC. Residues: CATSGDRQVNEQFF.

This clonotype has a handful of counts. This chain uses TRBV6-1 with TRBJ2-7; D is ambiguous. Germline assignment: CDR1 MNHNS and CDR2 SASEGT. V lost 5 bases to trimming and J lost 3 bases, with 14 bases between them. The CDR3 sequence is 14 residues long. The CDR3 nucleotides read TGTGCCAGCAGTAAGGGTAGCCTAAACTACGAGCAGTACTTC. Protein: CASSKGSLNYEQYF.

This sequence joins TRBV27 and TRBJ2-3; D possibly corresponds to TRBD1 (6 bases). This CDR3 is built from 14 residues. Trimming took off 7 bases at V and 2 bases at J, with 13 bases between the two ends. In germline, CDR1 is MNHEY, CDR2 SMNVEV (reference sequence). CDR3 nucleotide sequence: TGTGCCAGCACCCTAGACAGGAACACAGATACGCAGTATTTT. This codes for CASTLDRNTDTQYF.

This clonotype was picked up many times. The chain carries TRBV12-3 or TRBV12-4 and TRBJ2-1; 7 positions match TRBD1. With V trimmed by 6 bases and J by 6 bases, 8 bases remained unmatched. The CDR3 extends over 14 amino acids. The CDR3 region has the DNA TGTGCCAGCAGAGGGGGCCTAAGTTCCAATGAGCAGTTCTTC. Protein product: CASRGGLSSNEQFF.

V and J are TRBV20-1 and TRBJ2-7; 7 positions agree with TRBD2. There are 15 residues in the CDR3. J was trimmed by 1 base and V by 3 bases; bases with no gene match: 9. From germline, CDR1 is DFQATT and CDR2 SNEGSKA (reference sequence). This chain's CDR3 is CSASWPPSGSYEQYF. The CDR3 DNA follows: TGCAGTGCTAGTTGGCCTCCTAGCGGATCCTACGAGCAGTACTTC.

The rearrangement joins TRBV11-3 to TRBJ1-2; the match to TRBD1 covers 7 bases. Losses at the gene ends were 1 base for V and 2 bases for J; bases not matched to a gene: 4. CDR1 and CDR2 (germline): SGHNT, YENEEA. CDR3 length equals 15 residues. The CDR3 protein is CASSLGDSANYGYTF. CDR3 DNA: TGTGCCAGCAGCTTAGGGGACAGTGCAAACTATGGCTACACCTTC.

This clonotype appeared a few times. The V call is TRBV6-2 or TRBV6-3, the J call TRBJ2-7, with a tentative D call TRBD2 (5 bases). The CDR3 runs 13 residues. Germline-derived CDR1 and CDR2 are MNHEY and SVGEGT. Trimming cost V 6 bases and J 6 bases, with 15 bases left between them. The CDR3 DNA reads as TGTGCCAGCAGGCCACTAGACCCGGGCGAGCAGTACTTC. Protein sequence: CASRPLDPGEQYF.

The chain employs TRBV20-1 and TRBJ1-6; D gene unclear. V lost 1 base and J lost 10, with 8 bases in between. CDR1 DFQATT and CDR2 SNEGSKA come from the germline V gene (reference sequence). The CDR3 has 12 amino acids. The CDR3 DNA is TGCAGTGCTAGAGCCTTAGGGTCACCCCTCCACTTT. Its translation is CSARALGSPLHF.

The chain recombines TRBV24-1 with TRBJ2-2; maybe TRBD1 (5 bases). V shed 0 bases and J shed 5 bases, with 12 bases lying between them. Germline V gene data show CDR1 as KGHDR and CDR2 as SFDVKD. The CDR3 length is 16 residues. CDR3 loop: CATSDLLGKGTGELFF. The CDR3 DNA reads TGTGCCACCAGTGATTTGCTAGGGAAGGGGACCGGGGAGCTGTTTTTT.

Many counts were recorded for this clonotype. The J gene is TRBJ2-2, the V gene TRBV5-1; possibly TRBD2 for D (6 bases). Per germline, CDR1 SGHRS and CDR2 YFSETQ. The ends were cut back, 4 bases at V and 5 bases at J, with 12 bases in the middle. This CDR3 has 14 residues. The CDR3 coding sequence is TGCGCCAGCAGCAGAGTAGCGGAGACCGGGGAGCTGTTTTTT. Amino acid sequence: CASSRVAETGELFF.

The rearrangement links TRBV5-6 to TRBJ2-4; 8 bases agree with TRBD2. The CDR3 length is 16 residues. J lost 4 bases, V lost 0 bases, and 6 bases had no gene match. The germline gives CDR1 SGHDT, CDR2 YYEEEE. The DNA of the CDR3 is TGTGCCAGCAGCTTGGTTTTAGCGGGGACTAAAAACATTCAGTACTTC. Protein sequence: CASSLVLAGTKNIQYF.

This clonotype was counted a few times. V usage is TRBV7-9 and J usage is TRBJ2-1; perhaps D is TRBD1 or TRBD2 (5 bases each). The V and J ends lost 5 bases and 6 bases respectively, with 20 bases between them. The germline CDR1 and CDR2 sequences are SEHNR and FQNEAQ (reference sequence). The CDR3 contains 16 residues. The CDR3 spells CASSLPPGTLSNEQFF. The CDR3 region has the DNA TGTGCCAGCAGCCTACCGCCGGGGACCCTAAGCAATGAGCAGTTCTTC.

This clonotype was counted a few times. The V and J genes are TRBV5-1 and TRBJ1-3; TRBD1 matches 9 bases. The V segment lost 4 bases and the J segment 2 bases; nucleotides outside the gene matches: 1. Germline loops: CDR1 SGHRS, CDR2 YFSETQ. The CDR3 has 14 residues. The CDR3: CASSGTGPGNTIYF. The CDR3 DNA is TGCGCCAGCAGCGGGACAGGGCCTGGAAACACCATATATTTT.

This chain links TRBV4-2 with TRBJ2-5, with TRBD1 as a possible D gene (6 bases). CDR3 length: 17 residues. Between the trimmed V and J ends, which lost 1 base and 6 bases, there was a span of 21 bases. The germline V gene has CDR1 LGHNA and CDR2 YNFKEQ. CDR3 DNA sequence: TGTGCCAGCAGCCAAGGTCGACAGGAAGGGTGGCAGAAGACCCAGTACTTC. Translating gives CASSQGRQEGWQKTQYF.

This sequence joins TRBV7-2 and TRBJ2-5; D unresolved. Looked up from germline, CDR1 is SGHTA and CDR2 is FQGNSA. V was cut by 0 bases and J by 3 bases, with 8 bases left in between. This CDR3 comprises 14 residues. CDR3 amino acids: CASSLARWEETQYF. CDR3 bases: TGTGCCAGCAGCTTAGCGCGTTGGGAAGAGACCCAGTACTTC.

The genes are TRBV24-1 and TRBJ2-7, with TRBD2 matching 12 bases. Germline V lookup: CDR1 KGHDR, CDR2 SFDVKD. This CDR3 has 16 residues. J lost 4 bases, V lost 4 bases, and 7 bases had no gene match. DNA for the CDR3: TGTGCCACCAGTGACCCCACCGGGACTAGCGGGTACGAGCAGTACTTC. Translation: CATSDPTGTSGYEQYF.

This sequence joins TRBV7-2 and TRBJ2-3; TRBD2 agrees at 9 bases. There are 16 residues in the CDR3. CDR1 is SGHTA, CDR2 FQGNSA, per germline. The ends lost 1 base at V and 3 bases at J; junction bases unmatched: 5. The chain's CDR3 is CASSLEPSGETDTQYF. CDR3 DNA: TGTGCCAGCAGCTTAGAACCTAGCGGGGAGACAGATACGCAGTATTTT.

The chain carries TRBV5-1 and TRBJ1-1; D perhaps matches TRBD1 (5 bases). Germline CDR1 and CDR2: SGHRS and YFSETQ. The CDR3 sequence is 15 residues long. The germline V and J ends were trimmed by 1 base and 4 bases, with 14 bases remaining between them. This CDR3 is CASSLQPRAVTEAFF. Here the CDR3 DNA reads TGCGCCAGCAGCTTGCAGCCCAGGGCGGTCACTGAAGCTTTCTTT.

The rearrangement joins TRBV20-1 to TRBJ2-7, with TRBD2 as a possible D gene (6 bases). The ends were cut back, 1 base at V and 5 bases at J, with 15 bases in the middle. This CDR3 has 14 residues. Germline assignment: CDR1 DFQATT and CDR2 SNEGSKA (reference sequence). CDR3 bases: TGCAGTGCTAGAGGGGGGACTCCAGGGAACGAGCAGTACTTC. This encodes CSARGGTPGNEQYF.

This chain connects TRBV10-3 to TRBJ1-3, with D tentatively TRBD1 (6 bases). Germline CDR1 reads ENHRY; CDR2 reads SYGVKD. Trimming removed 2 bases from V and 2 bases from J, with 10 bases in between. The CDR3 spans 15 residues. CDR3 bases: TGTGCCATCAGTGAGAGGGGGGGCACTGGAAACACCATATATTTT. Translated: CAISERGGTGNTIYF.

Only a few counts were recorded for this clonotype. V is TRBV7-9 and J is TRBJ1-2, with a possible D match to TRBD1 (6 bases). Germline CDR1 SEHNR, CDR2 FQNEAQ (reference sequence). V gave up 5 bases and J gave up 2 bases, with 12 bases separating them. CDR3 length equals 14 residues. The CDR3 nucleotides are TGTGCCAGCAGCGGACAGAATGAAAACTATGGCTACACCTTC. It specifies CASSGQNENYGYTF.

This clonotype has only one observation. V and J are TRBV4-2 and TRBJ2-1; the match to TRBD2 covers 7 bases. Germline assignment: CDR1 LGHNA and CDR2 YNFKEQ. V shed 6 bases and J 1 base; nucleotides not matched to a gene: 3. This CDR3 region has 14 residues. This chain's CDR3 is CASRGSGSYNEQFF. Written as DNA, the CDR3 is TGTGCCAGCAGGGGTAGCGGGTCCTACAATGAGCAGTTCTTC.

This clonotype was picked up a small number of times. The CDR3 is CASSTSLAGVYNEQFF. DNA for the CDR3: TGTGCCAGCAGTACCTCTCTAGCGGGGGTTTACAATGAGCAGTTCTTC. The chain couples TRBV6-1 to TRBJ2-1, with 10 bases identical to TRBD2. This CDR3 contains 16 residues. The germline CDR1 and CDR2 sequences are MNHNS and SASEGT. V was pared by 5 bases and J by 4 bases, with 8 bases of the junction left unmatched.